This T cell receptor beta chain was documented in a study of technical replicates of blood from several donors. Germline V CDR1 and CDR2: MNHNS, SASEGT. V lost 4 bases and J 6 bases, leaving 21 bases between the germline ends. The CDR3 totals 16 residues. Sequencing was performed with immunoSEQ multiplex PCR; in TCRdb, only in-frame clones are kept and a portion is missing. The sample lists about 88,000 clones, around 94% seen once, with around 0.25% in the top ten. What was sequenced was T cells isolated from PBMCs. The clonotype originates from a human donor in good health. This rearrangement joins TRBV6-1 to TRBJ1-2; the D is unclear. CDR3: CASSVETRHTKNGYTF. The CDR3 DNA reads TGTGCCAGCAGTGTTGAAACCCGACACACCAAGAATGGCTACACCTTC.